Following are 25 T cell receptor beta chains from one sample sequenced in a study of early T cells in non-severe SARS-CoV-2 infection. TCRdb re-derived calls from the 5' RACE reads in MiXCR, one entry per CDR3 protein. The top ten clones hold 21% of a sample with more than 95,000 distinct CDR3 sequences, approximately 15% of them seen once. Sequencing was done on a sample of whole blood. Receptors were obtained from an adult who was a healthcare worker with PCR-confirmed SARS-CoV-2 infection or an uninfected control (not recorded which).

This clonotype was found a few times. V and J are TRBV9 and TRBJ2-1, with 8 bases aligning to TRBD1. The germline V gene has CDR1 SGDLS and CDR2 YYNGEE. Unmatched junction bases numbered 5, after V lost 2 bases and J lost 4 bases. CDR3 length equals 15 residues. The DNA for the CDR3 is TGTGCCAGCAGCGTTGGGACAGGCGAGTACAATGAGCAGTTCTTC. Its translation: CASSVGTGEYNEQFF.

The chain links TRBV5-1 to TRBJ2-3; TRBD2 agrees at 9 bases. With 4 bases clipped from V and 8 bases from J, the junction kept 14 bases outside the gene matches. CDR3 length equals 16 residues. Germline lookup yields CDR1 SGHRS and CDR2 YFSETQ. DNA of the CDR3: TGCGCCAGCAGCGTTGCGGCTAGCGGGACTTTAGCTACGCAGTATTTT. Residues: CASSVAASGTLATQYF.

The chain has TRBV5-1 and TRBJ2-7, with 7 bases identical to TRBD2. Germline V gives CDR1 SGHRS, CDR2 YFSETQ. The CDR3 totals 15 residues. The V and J ends lost 4 bases and 6 bases, in that order; junction bases with no gene match: 13. CDR3 DNA sequence: TGCGCCAGCAGCCCCGAGGGAGGGTTCGTGACCGAGCAGTACTTC. Encoded protein: CASSPEGGFVTEQYF.

This clonotype was counted between two and nine times. The gene calls are TRBV20-1 and TRBJ2-3; possibly TRBD1 for D (6 bases). This CDR3 contains 11 residues. Trimming took off 6 bases at V and 4 bases at J, with 8 bases between the two ends. Germline CDR1 and CDR2: DFQATT and SNEGSKA (reference sequence). The CDR3 here is CSARTADTQYF. The CDR3 coding sequence is TGCAGTGCGCGGACAGCAGATACGCAGTATTTT.

This rearrangement joins TRBV6-1 to TRBJ2-3; D is undetermined. Trimming stripped 1 base from V and 7 bases from J, with 3 bases between. Germline CDR1 reads MNHNS; CDR2 reads SASEGT. The CDR3 has 11 amino acids. CDR3: CASSEGYTQYF. Here the CDR3 DNA reads TGTGCCAGCAGTGAAGGCTATACGCAGTATTTT.

The chain is built from TRBV5-5 and TRBJ2-5; 9 bases line up with TRBD2. The CDR3 totals 15 residues. Per germline, CDR1 SGHKS and CDR2 YYEKEE (reference sequence). J was trimmed by 1 base and V by 4 bases; bases with no gene match: 5. Here the CDR3 DNA reads TGTGCCAGCAGCCCCGGTAGCGGGGGCCAAGAGACCCAGTACTTC. Protein: CASSPGSGGQETQYF. The whole variable domain, remainder taken from reference TRBV5-5 and TRBJ2-5, is DAGVTQSPTHLIKTRGQQVTLRCSPISGHKSVSWYQQVLGQGPQFIFQYYEKEERGRGNFPDRFSARQFPNYSSELNVNALLLGDSALYLCASSPGSGGQETQYFGPGTRLLVL.

This clonotype was detected only a few times. The chain employs TRBV21-1 and TRBJ1-6; the table assigns TRBD1, which was not confirmed against the DNA. TRBV21-1 is a recognized pseudogene. The length of the CDR3 is 19 residues. For the CDR3, the DNA is TGTGCCAGCAGCACCATGAACAGGACGGGGAGTTCCTATAATTCACCCCTCCACTTT. Translation: CASSTMNRTGSSYNSPLHF.

This clonotype showed up just a few times. The V call is TRBV7-9, the J call TRBJ1-6; D may be TRBD1 (6 bases). Germline CDR1 SEHNR, CDR2 FQNEAQ (reference sequence). V lost 5 bases, J lost 5 bases, and 13 bases lay in between. The CDR3 is 15 residues long. The CDR3 reads CASSPQGSDNSPLHF. The CDR3 nucleotides read TGTGCCAGCAGCCCGCAGGGGAGCGATAATTCACCCCTCCACTTT.

This clonotype has just one count. The V and J genes are TRBV10-1 and TRBJ2-5; maybe TRBD1 (6 bases). Per the germline V gene, CDR1 is WNHNN and CDR2 is SYGVQD (reference sequence). The CDR3 is 13 residues long. Trimming removed 6 bases from V and 2 bases from J, with 10 bases in between. The CDR3 DNA is TGCGCCAGCAGCCGGGACACTCAAGAGACCCAGTACTTC. This gives the protein CASSRDTQETQYF.

The chain carries TRBV29-1 and TRBJ1-1; the D is unclear. Germline CDR1 and CDR2: SQVTM and ANQGSEA. Trimming pared 6 bases from V and 7 bases from J, leaving 6 bases between. The CDR3 contains 9 residues. CDR3 in amino acids: CSVSGEAFF. CDR3 coding DNA: TGCAGCGTGAGTGGTGAAGCTTTCTTT.

This clonotype has just a few counts. This sequence joins TRBV7-3 and TRBJ2-1; TRBD1 might be the D (6 bases). The germline gives CDR1 SGHTA, CDR2 FQGTGA. The CDR3 runs 15 residues. The germline V and J ends were trimmed by 2 bases and 1 base, with 9 bases remaining between them. As DNA, the CDR3 is TGTGCCAGCAGCTTAGAGAGGGGGTCCTACAATGAGCAGTTCTTC. Translating it yields CASSLERGSYNEQFF.

The chain carries TRBV6-5 and TRBJ2-7; 7 bases are a match to TRBD2. The CDR3 runs to 13 residues. Germline values: CDR1 MNHEY, CDR2 SVGAGI. V gave up 1 base and J gave up 6 bases; unmatched junction bases: 3. The CDR3 is CASSYWEGGEQYF. The CDR3 DNA sequence: TGTGCCAGCAGTTACTGGGAGGGCGGCGAGCAGTACTTC.

This clonotype was seen a few times. The chain is built from TRBV7-3 and TRBJ2-6; D is unclear. The CDR3 totals 17 residues. Germline CDR1 and CDR2: SGHTA and FQGTGA. V was cut by 5 bases and J by 0 bases, with 14 bases left in between. As DNA, the CDR3 is TGTGCCAGCAGCCCCAGTTTCGGGTCCTCTGGGGCCAACGTCCTGACTTTC. It encodes CASSPSFGSSGANVLTF.

The J gene is TRBJ2-1, the V gene TRBV4-1; D is unresolved. The V gene's germline CDR1 is MGHRA and CDR2 YSYEKL. The CDR3 runs 13 residues. The ends were cut back, 1 base at V and 6 bases at J, with 7 bases in the middle. The CDR3 loop reads CASSQAASNEQFF. The CDR3 DNA is TGCGCCAGCAGCCAAGCCGCGTCCAATGAGCAGTTCTTC.

The rearrangement links TRBV30 to TRBJ2-5; no firm D call. Germline V lookup: CDR1 GTSNPN, CDR2 SVGIG (reference sequence). Trimming left V 2 bases short and J 4 bases short, with 20 bases between. The CDR3 is made up of 16 amino acids. The CDR3, as DNA: TGTGCCTGGAGTATTTTCGACCGATTCCGTTCAGAGACCCAGTACTTC. The encoded protein is CAWSIFDRFRSETQYF.

The chain has TRBV13 and TRBJ2-7, with 10 bases that match TRBD2. Germline assignment: CDR1 PRHDT and CDR2 FYEKMQ (reference sequence). The CDR3 is 15 residues long. Unmatched junction bases numbered 7, after V lost 5 bases and J lost 3 bases. The CDR3 loop reads CASSKQLAGFYEQYF. The CDR3 nucleotides are TGTGCCAGCAGCAAACAACTAGCGGGGTTCTACGAGCAGTACTTC.

The V and J genes are TRBV28 and TRBJ2-7; tentatively, D is TRBD1 (5 bases). V was pared by 3 bases and J by 1 base, with 10 bases between. The germline gives CDR1 MDHEN, CDR2 SYDVKM. The CDR3 consists of 14 residues. Written as DNA, the CDR3 is TGTGCCAGCAGTTTCCCAGGGAAATCCTACGAGCAGTACTTC. It encodes CASSFPGKSYEQYF.

This clonotype was counted a few times. The CDR3 loop reads CASSRAVGLFNEQFF. Here the CDR3 DNA reads TGTGCCAGCAGCCGGGCGGTTGGCCTCTTCAATGAGCAGTTCTTC. The chain joins TRBV7-9 to TRBJ2-1; D is undetermined. The CDR3 has 15 amino acids. The V gene's germline CDR1 is SEHNR and CDR2 FQNEAQ (reference sequence). Trimming took off 5 bases at V and 6 bases at J, with 17 bases between the two ends.

The chain links TRBV4-2 to TRBJ2-2; D is unresolved. CDR1 and CDR2 from the germline V gene are LGHNA and YNFKEQ. This CDR3 comprises 14 residues. V lost 2 bases and J 6 bases, leaving 10 bases between the germline ends. Written as DNA, the CDR3 is TGTGCCAGCAGCCAACCAGGTGATTCCGGGGAGCTGTTTTTT. The encoded protein is CASSQPGDSGELFF.

The sample holds many counts of this clonotype. This chain connects TRBV7-9 to TRBJ2-1; the D is unclear. The V and J ends lost 0 bases and 5 bases respectively, with 17 bases between them. Germline V lookup: CDR1 SEHNR, CDR2 FQNEAQ (reference sequence). This CDR3 spans 17 amino acids. CDR3 bases: TGTGCCAGCAGCTTAGCCCCCAGGTTCGCACCTCACAATGAGCAGTTCTTC. Translation gives CASSLAPRFAPHNEQFF.

The chain carries TRBV11-2 and TRBJ2-2; 9 positions agree with TRBD2. The germline V gene encodes CDR1 SGHAT and CDR2 FQNNGV. Trimming removed 2 bases from V and 5 bases from J; junction bases left unmatched: 15. This CDR3 comprises 19 residues. The CDR3 DNA follows: TGTGCCAGCAGCTTATTTTACCAACCGGGACTAGCCAGTACCGGGGAGCTGTTTTTT. Its translation: CASSLFYQPGLASTGELFF.

This clonotype has just a few counts. The J gene is TRBJ1-2, the V gene TRBV4-1, with D possibly matching TRBD1 (5 bases). The length of the CDR3 is 15 residues. Looked up from germline, CDR1 is MGHRA and CDR2 is YSYEKL. Trimming left V 1 base short and J 0 bases short, with 9 bases between. The CDR3 sequence is CASSQATTANYGYTF. DNA for the CDR3: TGCGCCAGCAGCCAAGCTACGACAGCTAACTATGGCTACACCTTC.

The V gene is TRBV2, the J gene TRBJ2-3; 9 bases line up with TRBD2. Germline-derived CDR1 and CDR2 are SNHLY and FYNNEI. CDR3 size: 15 residues. After removal of 4 bases from V and 2 bases from J, the junction contained 4 bases not matched to a gene. The CDR3 DNA sequence: TGTGCCAGCAGTGCGGCGGGGGGGATCACAGATACGCAGTATTTT. This sequence encodes CASSAAGGITDTQYF.

The gene calls are TRBV28 and TRBJ2-2; 7 positions match TRBD2. Germline V lookup: CDR1 MDHEN, CDR2 SYDVKM. This CDR3 has 15 residues. The ends lost 5 bases at V and 2 bases at J; junction bases unmatched: 5. CDR3 DNA sequence: TGTGCCAGCAGTCTTCGGGACTACAACACCGGGGAGCTGTTTTTT. Its protein product is CASSLRDYNTGELFF.

The V and J genes are TRBV18 and TRBJ2-6; D remains ambiguous. The CDR3 is 15 amino acids. The germline V gene encodes CDR1 KGHSH and CDR2 LQKENI. Trimming removed 5 bases at V and 2 bases at J, with 10 bases between. The CDR3 sequence: CASSSVAPGANVLTF. CDR3 nucleotide sequence: TGTGCCAGCTCATCGGTTGCCCCTGGGGCCAACGTCCTGACTTTC.